Following are 25 T cell receptor beta chains from one sample sequenced in a study of cytomegalovirus exposure and HLA in healthy donors. Primers: 60 Vbeta forward and 13 Jbeta reverse. Method: immunoSEQ multiplex PCR; TCRdb's copy keeps in-frame clones and lacks some. The sample shows 150,000 to 200,000 clones, approximately 80% of them seen only once. The sequencing sample was made of PBMCs. These receptors came from a female donor in good health and CMV-seronegative.

The J gene is TRBJ2-3, the V gene TRBV12-5; D perhaps matches TRBD1 (6 bases). CDR1 LGHNT and CDR2 FRNRAP come from the germline V gene. Trimming removed 5 bases from V and 0 bases from J, with 12 bases in between. The CDR3 length is 15 residues. The DNA of the CDR3 is TGTGCTAGTGGTCGAACCGGGACAAGCACAGATACGCAGTATTTT. It yields the protein CASGRTGTSTDTQYF.

The chain employs TRBV4-1 and TRBJ2-2; 9 bases map to TRBD2. From germline, CDR1 is MGHRA and CDR2 YSYEKL. This CDR3 is built from 17 residues. J lost 2 bases, V lost 4 bases, and 8 bases had no gene match. This CDR3 reads CASSPRGRGGNTGELFF. CDR3 in DNA: TGCGCCAGCAGCCCTAGGGGGCGGGGGGGCAACACCGGGGAGCTGTTTTTT.

The chain links TRBV4-1 to TRBJ2-1, with TRBD2 identical over 10 bases. The J segment lost 4 bases and the V segment lost 3 bases, leaving 15 bases of the junction unmatched. CDR1 and CDR2 from the germline V gene are MGHRA and YSYEKL. The CDR3 spans 19 residues. The CDR3 nucleotides read TGCGCCAGCAGCCAGACCCCAATAAACAGCGGGAGGGAGTACAATGAGCAGTTCTTC. It yields the protein CASSQTPINSGREYNEQFF.

This chain connects TRBV6-6 to TRBJ1-2; D is perhaps TRBD1 (6 bases). This CDR3 comprises 14 residues. V was clipped by 2 bases and J by 4 bases, with 11 bases between them. Germline CDR1 MNHNY, CDR2 SVGAGI (reference sequence). This CDR3 reads CASSYGGQPYGYTF. The CDR3 nucleotides are TGTGCCAGCAGTTACGGTGGACAGCCCTATGGCTACACCTTC.

The V gene is TRBV4-3, the J gene TRBJ1-2, with no clear D. V shed 0 bases and J shed 4 bases, with 12 bases lying between them. The germline CDR1 and CDR2 sequences are LGHNA and YSLEER. There are 15 residues in the CDR3. The CDR3 loop reads CASSQDPTGSYGYTF. The DNA of the CDR3 is TGCGCCAGCAGCCAAGACCCTACGGGTTCCTATGGCTACACCTTC.

In its sample, this clone was seen a few times. Other nucleotide sequences from this sample produce the same CDR3. This rearrangement joins TRBV5-1 to TRBJ1-1; D unclear. The V and J ends lost 2 bases and 1 base respectively, with 6 bases between them. The CDR3 has 13 residues. Germline assignment: CDR1 SGHRS and CDR2 YFSETQ. The DNA for the CDR3 is TGCGCCAGCAGCTTTGGCGGGAACACTGAAGCTTTCTTT. It is translated as CASSFGGNTEAFF.

This clone has more than one count but fewer than ten. The chain combines TRBV15 with TRBJ2-5, with unresolved D. This CDR3 comprises 12 residues. Trimming pared 1 base from V and 5 bases from J, leaving 5 bases between. CDR1 and CDR2 from the germline V gene are LNHNV and YYDKDF (reference sequence). CDR3 amino acids: CATSRAEETQYF. The DNA for the CDR3 is TGTGCCACCAGCAGAGCCGAGGAGACCCAGTACTTC.

This clone counts as large. The chain couples TRBV13 to TRBJ2-7, with D possibly matching TRBD1 (6 bases). CDR3 length: 15 amino acids. Trimming cost V 2 bases and J 0 bases, with 11 bases left between them. Germline V gene sequence: CDR1 PRHDT, CDR2 FYEKMQ (reference sequence). CDR3 sequence (DNA): TGTGCCAGCAGCTTACGGCAGGGGAACTCCTACGAGCAGTACTTC. Protein: CASSLRQGNSYEQYF.

The chain has TRBV19 and TRBJ2-3; a weak D match, TRBD2 (5 bases). V was cut by 2 bases and J by 3 bases, with 6 bases left in between. Germline-derived CDR1 and CDR2 are LNHDA and SQIVND (reference sequence). The CDR3 contains 13 residues. The CDR3 loop is CASSIRETDTQYF. In DNA, the CDR3 is TGTGCCAGTAGTATAAGGGAGACAGATACGCAGTATTTT.

The chain employs TRBV27 and TRBJ1-5; 8 nucleotides line up with TRBD1. V was pared by 5 bases and J by 5 bases, with 2 bases of the junction left unmatched. CDR3 length: 13 residues. Germline V lookup: CDR1 MNHEY, CDR2 SMNVEV (reference sequence). The CDR3 DNA sequence: TGTGCCAGCAGTCGACAGGGGTATCAGCCCCAGCATTTT. This encodes CASSRQGYQPQHF.

Details on this clone: Other DNA sequences from this sample encode an identical CDR3 as well. The chain couples TRBV6-5 to TRBJ1-5; no firm D call. Germline V CDR1 and CDR2: MNHEY, SVGAGI. V was cut by 0 bases and J by 2 bases, with 5 bases left in between. The CDR3 spans 14 residues. Here the CDR3 reads CASSYSGGNQPQHF. The CDR3 DNA reads as TGTGCCAGCAGTTACTCGGGAGGCAATCAGCCCCAGCATTTT.

This rearrangement joins TRBV11-1 to TRBJ1-2; 7 nucleotides align to TRBD1. Germline CDR1 and CDR2: SGHAT and FQDESV (reference sequence). Trimming removed 3 bases from V and 3 bases from J; junction bases left unmatched: 16. The CDR3 is 18 residues long. The CDR3 region is CASSFSLKGGSFDYGYTF. The CDR3 nucleotides read TGTGCCAGCAGCTTCTCTTTGAAAGGGGGCTCGTTTGACTATGGCTACACCTTC. Full variable domain (missing parts from reference TRBV11-1 and TRBJ1-2): EAEVAQSPRYKITEKSQAVAFWCDPISGHATLYWYRQILGQGPELLVQFQDESVVDDSQLPKDRFSAERLKGVDSTLKIQPAELGDSAMYLCASSFSLKGGSFDYGYTFGSGTRLTVV.

This chain connects TRBV7-3 to TRBJ2-2, with D maybe TRBD1 (6 bases). In germline, CDR1 is SGHTA, CDR2 FQGTGA. Trimming stripped 1 base from V and 1 base from J, with 10 bases between. This CDR3 contains 16 residues. The CDR3 bases are TGTGCCAGCAGCTTAATTCCAGGGGTGAACACCGGGGAGCTGTTTTTT. This gives the protein CASSLIPGVNTGELFF.

This chain connects TRBV2 to TRBJ2-1, with 14 bases aligning to TRBD2. The CDR3 consists of 15 residues. V was pared by 6 bases and J by 9 bases, with 7 bases of the junction left unmatched. CDR1 SNHLY and CDR2 FYNNEI come from the germline V gene. CDR3 in DNA: TGTGCCAGCAGACAGGGACTAGCGGGAGTGGGTGAGCAGTTCTTC. Encoded protein: CASRQGLAGVGEQFF.

The chain employs TRBV6-6 and TRBJ2-7; the match to TRBD1 covers 7 bases. The CDR3 has 14 residues. The ends lost 4 bases at V and 3 bases at J; junction bases unmatched: 6. In germline, CDR1 is MNHNY, CDR2 SVGAGI (reference sequence). The CDR3 nucleotides read TGTGCCAGCAGTTTACAGGGGCCCCACTACGAGCAGTACTTC. It encodes CASSLQGPHYEQYF.

J is TRBJ2-7 and V is TRBV29-1; TRBD1 matches at 9 bases. Germline trimming cut 4 bases from V and 2 bases from J; bases unmatched to any gene: 12. In germline, CDR1 is SQVTM, CDR2 ANQGSEA. The CDR3 is 16 amino acids. The chain's CDR3 is CSVAPSGQGITYEQYF. CDR3 in DNA: TGCAGCGTTGCCCCCTCTGGACAGGGGATTACCTACGAGCAGTACTTC.

This chain links TRBV2 with TRBJ2-5; the D is unclear. This CDR3 contains 11 residues. Germline CDR1 and CDR2: SNHLY and FYNNEI. V dropped 10 bases and J dropped 5 bases, with 11 bases sitting between them. This CDR3 reads CAITNGETQYF. The DNA for the CDR3 is TGTGCCATCACTAATGGGGAGACCCAGTACTTC.

This clone was observed a few times. The chain uses TRBV9 and TRBJ1-2, with D possibly TRBD1 on 6 matching bases. The ends were cut back, 4 bases at V and 7 bases at J, with 20 bases in the middle. The length of the CDR3 is 15 residues. Germline CDR1 reads SGDLS; CDR2 reads YYNGEE. The CDR3 bases are TGTGCCAGCAGCCCCTTTTCCCAGGGGCTTACTGGCTACACCTTC. Protein: CASSPFSQGLTGYTF.

The chain recombines TRBV18 with TRBJ2-7, with 9 bases matching TRBD1. The CDR3 consists of 14 residues. CDR1 is KGHSH and CDR2 is LQKENI in the germline V gene. The J segment lost 2 bases and the V segment lost 4 bases, leaving 3 bases of the junction unmatched. The CDR3 nucleotides read TGTGCCAGCTCACTTAGGGACAGGGCCTACGAGCAGTACTTC. It specifies CASSLRDRAYEQYF. Combining the CDR3 with reference TRBV18 and TRBJ2-7 gives the whole variable domain NAGVMQNPRHLVRRRGQEARLRCSPMKGHSHVYWYRQLPEEGLKFMVYLQKENIIDESGMPKERFSAEFPKEGPSILRIQQVVRGDSAAYFCASSLRDRAYEQYFGPGTRLTVT.

This clone occurred once. V is TRBV5-1 and J is TRBJ2-5, with TRBD2 as a possible D gene (7 bases). The J call may not be correct, given that the DNA end is closer to TRBJ2-7. The germline gives CDR1 SGHRS, CDR2 YFSETQ. The CDR3 is 15 amino acids. The CDR3 nucleotides are TGCGCCAGCAGCTTGGGTGCGGGGGCGTCCTACGAGCAGTACTTC. The encoded protein is CASSLGAGASYEQYF.

The chain combines TRBV5-4 with TRBJ1-2, with 7 bases aligning to TRBD1. The CDR3 spans 14 residues. Unmatched junction bases numbered 5, after V lost 2 bases and J lost 4 bases. Germline V gives CDR1 SGHNT, CDR2 YYREEE (reference sequence). In DNA, the CDR3 is TGTGCCAGCAGCTTTGGACAGGACCCCTATGGCTACACCTTC. Its translation: CASSFGQDPYGYTF.

The rearrangement uses TRBV4-2 and TRBJ2-1, with 12 bases matching TRBD2. Trimming at V came to 0 bases and at J to 0 bases, leaving 9 bases not matched to a gene. The CDR3 covers 20 residues. Germline CDR1 is LGHNA and CDR2 is YNFKEQ. CDR3 protein: CASSQDWRLAGDPSYNEQFF. CDR3 coding DNA: TGTGCCAGCAGCCAAGATTGGAGACTAGCGGGGGACCCCTCCTACAATGAGCAGTTCTTC.

This chain links TRBV6-1 with TRBJ1-6, with D perhaps matching TRBD1 (6 bases). Germline CDR1 and CDR2: MNHNS and SASEGT. Trimming took off 11 bases at V and 9 bases at J, with 17 bases between the two ends. The CDR3 runs 13 residues. For the CDR3, the DNA is TGTGCCGGCCACGGGACACCAGGTTCACCCCTCCACTTT. It yields the protein CAGHGTPGSPLHF.

There are a few counts of this clone. The chain has TRBV5-1 and TRBJ2-7, with D tentatively TRBD1 (6 bases). Germline lookup yields CDR1 SGHRS and CDR2 YFSETQ. The CDR3 consists of 16 residues. V lost 4 bases, J lost 5 bases, and 22 bases lay in between. CDR3 coding DNA: TGCGCCAGCAGCCTGCTTGGAGTGGGGGCGAGCAACGAGCAGTACTTC. This codes for CASSLLGVGASNEQYF.

The chain combines TRBV7-8 with TRBJ1-1; weak D call: TRBD1 (5 bases). V shed 4 bases and J shed 2 bases, with 8 bases lying between them. Germline CDR1 reads SGHVS; CDR2 reads FQNEAQ. The CDR3 has 13 residues. The CDR3 DNA reads TGTGCCAGCAGCTCCACAGGTAACACTGAAGCTTTCTTT. It is translated as CASSSTGNTEAFF.